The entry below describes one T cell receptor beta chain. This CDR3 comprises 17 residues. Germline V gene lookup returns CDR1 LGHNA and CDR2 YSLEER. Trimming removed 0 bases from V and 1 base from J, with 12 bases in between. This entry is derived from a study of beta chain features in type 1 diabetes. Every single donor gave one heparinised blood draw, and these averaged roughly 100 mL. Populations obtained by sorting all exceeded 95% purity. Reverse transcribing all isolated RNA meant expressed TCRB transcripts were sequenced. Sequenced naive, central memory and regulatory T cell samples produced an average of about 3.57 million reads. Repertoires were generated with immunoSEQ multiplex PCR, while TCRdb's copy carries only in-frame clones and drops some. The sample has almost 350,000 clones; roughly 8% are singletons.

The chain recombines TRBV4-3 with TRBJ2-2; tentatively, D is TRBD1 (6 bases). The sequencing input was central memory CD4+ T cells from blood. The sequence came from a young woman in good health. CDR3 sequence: CASSQDPGGLNTGELFF. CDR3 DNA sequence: TGCGCCAGCAGCCAAGATCCTGGGGGCCTGAACACCGGGGAGCTGTTTTTT.